The present TCR beta chain was sequenced within a study of blood T cell repertoires in COVID-19. Background on the study: PBMCs, B-cell-depleted T cells, or T cells were the source of the cDNA or gDNA that made up the material.

Using immunoSEQ multiplex PCR, the repertoire was profiled, and TCRdb retains in-frame clones only, with some absent. The top ten hold 4.5% to 6% of the sample, which has roughly 240,000 clones, 85% seen once. In its sample, this clone was seen once. The sequence derives from a middle-aged man with COVID-19, enrolled during active disease. The specimen sequenced was peripheral blood.

The CDR3, as DNA: TGTGCCAGCAGCGCTCCGGGGGGCTACACCTTC. Its translation is CASSAPGGYTF. The chain carries TRBV9 and TRBJ1-2; D gene ambiguous. Trimming left V 3 bases short and J 8 bases short, with 8 bases between. CDR3 size: 11 residues. The V gene's germline CDR1 is SGDLS and CDR2 YYNGEE.